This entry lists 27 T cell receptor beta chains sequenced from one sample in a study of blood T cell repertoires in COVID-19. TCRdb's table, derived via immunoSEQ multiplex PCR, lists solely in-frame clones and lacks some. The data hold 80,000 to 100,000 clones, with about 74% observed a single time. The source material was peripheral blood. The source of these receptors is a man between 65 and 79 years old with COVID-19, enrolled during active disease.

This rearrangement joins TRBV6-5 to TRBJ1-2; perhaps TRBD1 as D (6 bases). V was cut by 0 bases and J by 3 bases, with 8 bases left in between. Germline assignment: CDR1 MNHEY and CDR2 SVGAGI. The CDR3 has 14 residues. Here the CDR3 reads CASSYSQGYYGYTF. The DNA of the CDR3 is TGTGCCAGCAGTTACTCACAGGGATACTATGGCTACACCTTC.

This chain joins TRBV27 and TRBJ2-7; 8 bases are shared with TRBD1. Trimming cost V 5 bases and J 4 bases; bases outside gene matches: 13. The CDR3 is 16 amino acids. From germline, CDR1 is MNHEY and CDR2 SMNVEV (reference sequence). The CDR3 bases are TGTGCCAGCAGTCCCGGGACAGGAGGCCCTATTTACGAGCAGTACTTC. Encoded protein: CASSPGTGGPIYEQYF.

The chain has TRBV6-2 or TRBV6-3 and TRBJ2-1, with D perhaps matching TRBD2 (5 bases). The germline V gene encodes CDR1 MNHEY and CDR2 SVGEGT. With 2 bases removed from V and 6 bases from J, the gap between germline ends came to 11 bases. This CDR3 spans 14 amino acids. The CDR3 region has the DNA TGTGCCAGCAGTTACCCAGACTATTCCAATGAGCAGTTCTTC. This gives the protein CASSYPDYSNEQFF.

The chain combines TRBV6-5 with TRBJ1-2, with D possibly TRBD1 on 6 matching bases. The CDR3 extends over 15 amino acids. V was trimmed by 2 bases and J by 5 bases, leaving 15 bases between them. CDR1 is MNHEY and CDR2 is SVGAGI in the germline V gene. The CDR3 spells CASSYGPGDSYGYTF. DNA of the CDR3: TGTGCCAGCAGTTACGGCCCAGGGGATAGTTATGGCTACACCTTC.

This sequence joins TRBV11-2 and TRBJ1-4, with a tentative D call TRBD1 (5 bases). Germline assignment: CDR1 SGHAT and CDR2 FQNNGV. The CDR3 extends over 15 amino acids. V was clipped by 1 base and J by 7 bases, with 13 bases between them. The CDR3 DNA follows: TGTGCCAGCAGCTTAGGGGCAGGGCTTACTGAAAAACTGTTTTTT. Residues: CASSLGAGLTEKLFF.

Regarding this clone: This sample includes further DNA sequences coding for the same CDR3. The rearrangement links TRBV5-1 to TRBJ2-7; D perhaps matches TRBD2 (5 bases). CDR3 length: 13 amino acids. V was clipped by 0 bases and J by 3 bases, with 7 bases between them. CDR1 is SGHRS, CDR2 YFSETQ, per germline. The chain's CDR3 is CASSLAGNYEQYF. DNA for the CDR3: TGCGCCAGCAGCTTGGCCGGGAACTACGAGCAGTACTTC.

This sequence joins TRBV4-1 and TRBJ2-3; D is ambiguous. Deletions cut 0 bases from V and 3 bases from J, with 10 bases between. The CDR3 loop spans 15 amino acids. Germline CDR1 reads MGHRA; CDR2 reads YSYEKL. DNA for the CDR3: TGCGCCAGCAGCCAAGAGGGCAGCTGGACAGATACGCAGTATTTT. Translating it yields CASSQEGSWTDTQYF.

The CDR3 loop reads CASSFPGQNQPQHF. The CDR3 nucleotides are TGTGCCAGCAGCTTTCCGGGACAGAATCAGCCCCAGCATTTT. V usage is TRBV4-2 and J usage is TRBJ1-5; 7 nucleotides line up with TRBD1. The CDR3 extends over 14 amino acids. CDR1 is LGHNA, CDR2 YNFKEQ, per germline. V lost 5 bases to trimming and J lost 4 bases; unmatched junction nucleotides: 5.

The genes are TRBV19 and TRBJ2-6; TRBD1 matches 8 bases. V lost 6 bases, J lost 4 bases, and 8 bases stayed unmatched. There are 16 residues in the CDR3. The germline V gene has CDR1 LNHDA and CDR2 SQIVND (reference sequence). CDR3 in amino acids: CASSPQGARGANVLTF. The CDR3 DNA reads TGTGCCAGTAGCCCTCAGGGGGCGCGGGGGGCCAACGTCCTGACTTTC.

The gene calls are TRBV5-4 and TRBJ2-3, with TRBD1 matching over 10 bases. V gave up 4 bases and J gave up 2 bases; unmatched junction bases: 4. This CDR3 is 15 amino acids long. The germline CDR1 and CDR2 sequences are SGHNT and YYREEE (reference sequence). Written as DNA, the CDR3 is TGTGCCAGCAGCACGGACAGGGGGACCACAGATACGCAGTATTTT. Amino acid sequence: CASSTDRGTTDTQYF. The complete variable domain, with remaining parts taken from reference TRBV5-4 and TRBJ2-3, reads ETGVTQSPTHLIKTRGQQVTLRCSSQSGHNTVSWYQQALGQGPQFIFQYYREEENGRGNFPPRFSGLQFPNYSSELNVNALELDDSALYLCASSTDRGTTDTQYFGPGTRLTVL.

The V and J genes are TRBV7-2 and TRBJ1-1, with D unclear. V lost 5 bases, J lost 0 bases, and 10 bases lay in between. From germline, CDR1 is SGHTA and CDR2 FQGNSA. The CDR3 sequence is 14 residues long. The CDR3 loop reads CASSPTAVNTEAFF. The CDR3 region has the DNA TGTGCCAGCAGCCCAACCGCGGTGAACACTGAAGCTTTCTTT.

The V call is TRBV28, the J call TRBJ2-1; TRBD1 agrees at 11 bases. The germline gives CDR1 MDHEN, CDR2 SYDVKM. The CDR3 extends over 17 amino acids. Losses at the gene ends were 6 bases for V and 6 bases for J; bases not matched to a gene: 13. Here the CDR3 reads CASSPIPGTGGANEQFF. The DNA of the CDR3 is TGTGCCAGCAGCCCCATTCCCGGGACAGGGGGGGCCAATGAGCAGTTCTTC.

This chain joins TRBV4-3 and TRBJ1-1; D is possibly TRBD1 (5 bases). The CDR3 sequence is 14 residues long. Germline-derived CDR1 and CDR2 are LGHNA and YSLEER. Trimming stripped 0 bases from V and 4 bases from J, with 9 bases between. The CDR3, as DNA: TGCGCCAGCAGCCAAGACAGGGTCAGCACTGAAGCTTTCTTT. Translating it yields CASSQDRVSTEAFF.

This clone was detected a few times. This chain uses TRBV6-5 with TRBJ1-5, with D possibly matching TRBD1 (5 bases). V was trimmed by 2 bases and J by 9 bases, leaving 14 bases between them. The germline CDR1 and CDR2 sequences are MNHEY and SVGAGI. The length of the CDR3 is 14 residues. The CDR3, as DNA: TGTGCCAGCAGTTACGACCGGCGGGGGGGGCCCCAGCATTTT. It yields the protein CASSYDRRGGPQHF.

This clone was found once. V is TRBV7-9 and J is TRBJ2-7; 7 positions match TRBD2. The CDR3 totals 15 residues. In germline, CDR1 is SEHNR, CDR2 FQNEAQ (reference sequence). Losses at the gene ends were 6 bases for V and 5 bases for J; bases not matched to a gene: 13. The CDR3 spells CASSPPREVPDEQYF. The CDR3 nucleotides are TGTGCCAGCAGTCCCCCACGGGAGGTTCCCGACGAGCAGTACTTC.

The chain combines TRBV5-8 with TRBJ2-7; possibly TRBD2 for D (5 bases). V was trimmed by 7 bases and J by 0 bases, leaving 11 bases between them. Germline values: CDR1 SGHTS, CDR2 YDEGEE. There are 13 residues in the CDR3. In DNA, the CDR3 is TGTGCCAGCCGGAGGCGGTCCTCCTACGAGCAGTACTTC. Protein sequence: CASRRRSSYEQYF. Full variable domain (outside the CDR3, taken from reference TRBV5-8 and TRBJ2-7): EAGVTQSPTHLIKTRGQQATLRCSPISGHTSVYWYQQALGLGLQFLLWYDEGEERNRGNFPPRFSGRQFPNYSSELNVNALELEDSALYLCASRRRSSYEQYFGPGTRLTVT.

As DNA, the CDR3 is TGTGCCAGCAGCCAAGATGAGGCGGGCAGGAGAGGCTACACCTTC. Translation: CASSQDEAGRRGYTF. This rearrangement joins TRBV4-2 to TRBJ1-2; D is unclear. V shed 0 bases and J shed 8 bases, with 16 bases lying between them. This CDR3 region has 15 residues. Germline V gene lookup returns CDR1 LGHNA and CDR2 YNFKEQ.

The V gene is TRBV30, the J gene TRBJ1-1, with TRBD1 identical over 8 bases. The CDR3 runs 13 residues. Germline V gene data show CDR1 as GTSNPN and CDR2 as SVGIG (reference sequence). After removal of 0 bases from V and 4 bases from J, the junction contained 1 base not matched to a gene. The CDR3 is CAWSVTGGTEAFF. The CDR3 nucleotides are TGTGCCTGGAGTGTAACAGGGGGCACTGAAGCTTTCTTT. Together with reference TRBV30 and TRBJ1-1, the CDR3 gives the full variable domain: SQTIHQWPATLVQPVGSPLSLECTVEGTSNPNLYWYRQAAGRGLQLLFYSVGIGQISSEVPQNLSASRPQDRQFILSSKKLLLSDSGFYLCAWSVTGGTEAFFGQGTRLTVV.

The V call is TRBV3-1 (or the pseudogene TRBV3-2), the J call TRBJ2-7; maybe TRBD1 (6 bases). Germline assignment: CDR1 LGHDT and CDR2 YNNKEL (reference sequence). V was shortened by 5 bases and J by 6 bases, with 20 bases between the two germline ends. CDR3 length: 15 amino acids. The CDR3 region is CASSYRGRTGSEQYF. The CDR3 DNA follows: TGTGCCAGCAGCTACCGGGGCCGAACAGGGAGCGAGCAGTACTTC.

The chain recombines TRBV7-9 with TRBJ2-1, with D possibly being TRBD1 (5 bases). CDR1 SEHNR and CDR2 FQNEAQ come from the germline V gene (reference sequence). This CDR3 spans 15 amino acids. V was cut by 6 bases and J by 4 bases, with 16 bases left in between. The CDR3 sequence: CASRDTAVDYNEQFF. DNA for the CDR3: TGTGCCAGCAGGGACACAGCCGTGGATTACAATGAGCAGTTCTTC.

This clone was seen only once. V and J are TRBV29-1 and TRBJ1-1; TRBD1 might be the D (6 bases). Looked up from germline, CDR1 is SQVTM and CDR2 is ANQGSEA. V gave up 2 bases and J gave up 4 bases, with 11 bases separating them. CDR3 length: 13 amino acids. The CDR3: CSVELRGGTEAFF. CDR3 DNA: TGCAGCGTTGAATTAAGAGGGGGCACTGAAGCTTTCTTT.

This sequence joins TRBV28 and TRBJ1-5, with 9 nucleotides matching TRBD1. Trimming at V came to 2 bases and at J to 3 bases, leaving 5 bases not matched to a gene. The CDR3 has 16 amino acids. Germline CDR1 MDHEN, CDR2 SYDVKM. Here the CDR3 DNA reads TGTGCCAGCAGTTTAGGGACAGGGTACTTCAATCAGCCCCAGCATTTT. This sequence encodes CASSLGTGYFNQPQHF.

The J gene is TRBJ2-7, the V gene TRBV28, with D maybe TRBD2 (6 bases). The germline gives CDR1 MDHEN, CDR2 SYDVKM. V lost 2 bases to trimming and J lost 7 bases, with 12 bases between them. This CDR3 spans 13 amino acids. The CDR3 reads CASSLARAGEQYF. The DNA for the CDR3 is TGTGCCAGCAGTTTAGCCAGGGCGGGGGAGCAGTACTTC.

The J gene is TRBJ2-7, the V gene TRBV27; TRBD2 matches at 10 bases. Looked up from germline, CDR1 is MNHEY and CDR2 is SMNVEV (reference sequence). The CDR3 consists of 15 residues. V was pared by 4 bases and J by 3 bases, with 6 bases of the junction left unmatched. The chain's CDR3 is CASSWSGLADYEQYF. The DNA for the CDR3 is TGTGCCAGCAGTTGGAGCGGACTAGCGGACTACGAGCAGTACTTC.

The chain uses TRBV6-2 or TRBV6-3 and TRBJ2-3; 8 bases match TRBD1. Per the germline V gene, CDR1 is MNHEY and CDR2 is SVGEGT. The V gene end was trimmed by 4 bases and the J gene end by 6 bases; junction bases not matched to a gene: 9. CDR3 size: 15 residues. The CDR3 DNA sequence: TGTGCCAGCAGTTCCGGACAGGGTGGATTTGATACGCAGTATTTT. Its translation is CASSSGQGGFDTQYF.

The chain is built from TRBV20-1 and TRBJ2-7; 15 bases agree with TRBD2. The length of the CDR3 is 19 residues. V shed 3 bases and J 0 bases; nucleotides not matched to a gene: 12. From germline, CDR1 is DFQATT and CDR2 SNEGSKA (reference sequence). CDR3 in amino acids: CSASRPGGLAGGLSYEQYF. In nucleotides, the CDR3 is TGCAGTGCTAGTCGTCCCGGGGGACTAGCGGGAGGACTCTCCTACGAGCAGTACTTC.

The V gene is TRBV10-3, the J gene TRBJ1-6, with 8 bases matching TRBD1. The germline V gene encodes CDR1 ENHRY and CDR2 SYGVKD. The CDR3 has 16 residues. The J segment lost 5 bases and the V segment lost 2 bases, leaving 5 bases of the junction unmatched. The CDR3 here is CAISEDGQGDNSPLHF. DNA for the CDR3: TGTGCCATCAGTGAGGATGGACAGGGCGATAATTCACCCCTCCACTTT.